These 10 T cell receptor beta chains originate from one sample sequenced in a study of shared clonotypes between healthy human individuals. Sequencing used immunoSEQ multiplex PCR; TCRdb keeps in-frame clones, though not all of them. The sample records over a million clones, approximately 80% being singletons. The specimen was memory CD4+ T cells from PBMCs. As to subset: CD45RA-negative fraction. Receptors were obtained from a man aged 18 to 30 in good health. Some clones in this sample may be carry-over from other donors' samples.

The chain carries TRBV25-1 and TRBJ1-4, with 7 bases aligning to TRBD1. The CDR3 is made up of 12 amino acids. With 7 bases clipped from V and 8 bases from J, the junction kept 4 bases outside the gene matches. CDR1 is MGHDK, CDR2 SYGVNS, per germline. DNA for the CDR3: TGTGCCAGCAACAGGGGTGGCGAAAAACTGTTTTTT. This codes for CASNRGGEKLFF.

This clone showed up just once. The chain combines TRBV6-5 with TRBJ2-7, with TRBD2 matching 7 bases. The V gene end was trimmed by 4 bases and the J gene end by 2 bases; junction bases not matched to a gene: 5. The CDR3 is 14 amino acids. Germline V lookup: CDR1 MNHEY, CDR2 SVGAGI. The CDR3 region has the DNA TGTGCCAGCAGTTCTAGCGGAGCTACCTACGAGCAGTACTTC. This translates into CASSSSGATYEQYF.

This clone has a handful of counts. V is TRBV2 and J is TRBJ2-3; 7 bases are shared with TRBD2. The CDR3 runs 14 residues. Looked up from germline, CDR1 is SNHLY and CDR2 is FYNNEI. V dropped 8 bases and J dropped 4; count of bases not matched to a gene: 9. The CDR3 coding sequence is TGTGCCAGCGTAAGCGGGATAGGCGCAGATACGCAGTATTTT. Translated: CASVSGIGADTQYF.

This clone was counted at least ten times. This chain links TRBV14 with TRBJ2-5; the D is unclear. Germline-derived CDR1 and CDR2 are SGHDN and FVKESK. The CDR3 has 14 residues. V gave up 4 bases and J gave up 6 bases, with 15 bases separating them. The CDR3 bases are TGTGCCAGCAGCCTATGGTCAGTCCAGCAGACCCAGTACTTC. It yields the protein CASSLWSVQQTQYF.

This clone was detected once. V is TRBV2 and J is TRBJ2-7, with D possibly TRBD1 on 6 matching bases. The germline gives CDR1 SNHLY, CDR2 FYNNEI. The CDR3 length is 14 residues. V gave up 6 bases and J gave up 1 base, with 13 bases separating them. The CDR3 loop reads CASRLGGNSYEQYF. DNA of the CDR3: TGTGCCAGCAGATTAGGGGGTAATTCCTACGAGCAGTACTTC.

The rearrangement links TRBV30 to TRBJ2-5; tentatively, D is TRBD2 (5 bases). The DNA end is more similar to TRBJ2-7, so the J call may be wrong. CDR3 length: 15 residues. CDR1 and CDR2 (germline): GTSNPN, SVGIG (reference sequence). CDR3 loop: CAWSQASRGSYEQYF. Written as DNA, the CDR3 is TGTGCCTGGAGTCAGGCATCCCGGGGTTCCTACGAGCAGTACTTC.

Of note for this clone: Other DNA sequences in this sample translate to the same CDR3. J is TRBJ2-1 and V is TRBV9; tentatively, D is TRBD1 (7 bases). The V end lost 3 bases, the J end lost 4 bases, and 14 bases lay between the germline ends. The CDR3 extends over 15 amino acids. Germline V lookup: CDR1 SGDLS, CDR2 YYNGEE. Here the CDR3 DNA reads TGTGCCAGCAGCGCACGACAGGGACTTTACAATGAGCAGTTCTTC. This sequence encodes CASSARQGLYNEQFF.

This chain links TRBV27 with TRBJ1-2, with 7 positions matching TRBD1. CDR1 and CDR2 from the germline V gene are MNHEY and SMNVEV (reference sequence). The CDR3 runs to 14 residues. The J segment lost 7 bases and the V segment lost 6 bases, leaving 11 bases of the junction unmatched. Written as DNA, the CDR3 is TGTGCCAGCAGACTAAGAGGGACAGATCCTGGCTACACCTTC. Its translation is CASRLRGTDPGYTF.

This clone was counted between two and nine times. The chain joins TRBV28 to TRBJ2-3; TRBD2 matches 8 bases. V dropped 11 bases and J dropped 4; count of bases not matched to a gene: 11. This CDR3 is built from 14 residues. The germline CDR1 and CDR2 sequences are MDHEN and SYDVKM. CDR3 sequence reads: CACEPGGDSDTQYF. The CDR3, as DNA: TGTGCCTGCGAACCCGGGGGGGACTCAGATACGCAGTATTTT.

The V call is TRBV11-1, the J call TRBJ1-3; unclear D gene. The germline V gene encodes CDR1 SGHAT and CDR2 FQDESV (reference sequence). V lost 3 bases and J 2 bases, leaving 2 bases between the germline ends. The CDR3 extends over 12 amino acids. CDR3 residues: CASSFPGNTIYF. CDR3 nucleotide sequence: TGTGCCAGCAGCTTTCCTGGAAACACCATATATTTT.